The 10 T cell receptor beta chains listed next were all sequenced from one sample in a study of regulatory T cells in long-lasting Graves disease. The time point is: persistent/refractory GD, antithyroid drugs over 5 years with positive TRAb. Extracted PBMC RNA gave rise to the TCR library. TCR beta libraries were built with iRepertoire HTBI primers and Arm-PCR of CDR3 regions. TCRdb itself ran the multiplex PCR reads through MiXCR, one entry per CDR3 protein. Among around 450,000 distinct CDR3 sequences listed, approximately 21% were seen once. The starting material was peripheral blood mononuclear cells (PBMCs), obtained when the disease was refractory, from a patient treated with antithyroid drugs. The receptors derive from a female donor with Graves disease.

There are many counts of this clonotype. V and J are TRBV5-1 and TRBJ1-1; no reliable D call. CDR1 and CDR2 (germline): SGHRS, YFSETQ. The CDR3 is made up of 13 amino acids. The V end was cut by 1 base, the J end by 1 base, with 5 bases between. For the CDR3, the DNA is TGCGCCAGCAGCTTGAATGCGAACACTGAAGCTTTCTTT. Translation: CASSLNANTEAFF.

This clonotype was observed a few times. The genes are TRBV7-9 and TRBJ1-6, with TRBD1 matching 7 bases. There are 15 residues in the CDR3. V lost 4 bases to trimming and J lost 9 bases; unmatched junction nucleotides: 9. Per the germline V gene, CDR1 is SEHNR and CDR2 is FQNEAQ (reference sequence). The chain's CDR3 is CASSSDRAVSSPLHF. CDR3 nucleotide sequence: TGTGCCAGCAGCTCCGACAGGGCCGTTAGTTCACCCCTCCACTTT. The full variable domain, its missing parts supplied by reference TRBV7-9 and TRBJ1-6, is DTGVSQNPRHKITKRGQNVTFRCDPISEHNRLYWYRQTLGQGPEFLTYFQNEAQLEKSRLLSDRFSAERPKGSFSTLEIQRTEQGDSAMYLCASSSDRAVSSPLHFGNGTRLTVT.

This clonotype was picked up a small number of times. The rearrangement links TRBV24-1 to TRBJ2-5; TRBD2 agrees at 11 bases. V was clipped by 4 bases and J by 1 base; unmatched bases: 10. Germline lookup yields CDR1 KGHDR and CDR2 SFDVKD. The CDR3 runs 18 residues. The CDR3 sequence: CATSDTPGLAGFQETQYF. The DNA of the CDR3 is TGTGCCACCAGTGACACCCCCGGACTAGCGGGCTTCCAAGAGACCCAGTACTTC.

The V gene is TRBV5-4, the J gene TRBJ2-5; 11 bases line up with TRBD1. CDR1 SGHNT and CDR2 YYREEE come from the germline V gene (reference sequence). The V gene end was trimmed by 6 bases and the J gene end by 7 bases; junction bases not matched to a gene: 2. The CDR3 has 12 amino acids. The chain's CDR3 is CASTGTGGTQYF. CDR3 sequence (DNA): TGTGCCAGCACCGGGACAGGGGGGACCCAGTACTTC.

This clonotype was seen only a few times. This rearrangement joins TRBV5-4 to TRBJ2-6, with a weak D call TRBD1 (6 bases). The germline V and J ends were trimmed by 0 bases and 3 bases, with 10 bases remaining between them. Looked up from germline, CDR1 is SGHNT and CDR2 is YYREEE (reference sequence). The CDR3 is made up of 16 amino acids. The CDR3 region is CASSLASGVGANVLTF. The CDR3 DNA follows: TGTGCCAGCAGCTTGGCCTCAGGGGTTGGGGCCAACGTCCTGACTTTC.

This clonotype has only a few counts. The CDR3 reads CAWSVRSEAFF. The CDR3, as DNA: TGTGCCTGGAGTGTAAGGTCTGAAGCTTTCTTT. The genes are TRBV30 and TRBJ1-1, with D unresolved. Germline V CDR1 and CDR2: GTSNPN, SVGIG (reference sequence). V lost 0 bases to trimming and J lost 6 bases, with 5 bases between them. The CDR3 is 11 amino acids.

The gene calls are TRBV5-6 and TRBJ1-5; D gene ambiguous. Germline CDR1 reads SGHDT; CDR2 reads YYEEEE. This CDR3 has 15 amino acids. V lost 6 bases to trimming and J lost 7 bases, with 20 bases between them. CDR3 in DNA: TGTGCCAGCAAGAGAGCTGGGGAGGTGGGACAGCCCCAGCATTTT. Translation gives CASKRAGEVGQPQHF.

The chain combines TRBV6-1 with TRBJ2-7, with 9 bases fitting TRBD1. Trimming at V came to 5 bases and at J to 1 base, leaving 6 bases not matched to a gene. This CDR3 spans 15 amino acids. Germline V lookup: CDR1 MNHNS, CDR2 SASEGT. The CDR3 bases are TGTGCCAGCAGTAAACCGGGACAGGGATCCTACGAGCAGTACTTC. Translated, it gives CASSKPGQGSYEQYF.

This sequence joins TRBV12-3 or TRBV12-4 and TRBJ2-7; D unclear. The CDR3 has 14 residues. The ends were cut back, 3 bases at V and 4 bases at J, with 13 bases in the middle. This CDR3 reads CASSFGPAKYEQYF. The CDR3 DNA reads TGTGCCAGCAGTTTCGGGCCAGCCAAGTACGAGCAGTACTTC.

This sequence joins TRBV28 and TRBJ2-7; the match to TRBD1 covers 8 bases. The CDR3 is made up of 14 amino acids. Germline CDR1 reads MDHEN; CDR2 reads SYDVKM. J was trimmed by 3 bases and V by 6 bases; bases with no gene match: 7. The CDR3 reads CASSRAGTGYEQYF. The CDR3 DNA is TGTGCCAGCAGCCGGGCCGGGACAGGCTACGAGCAGTACTTC.